These 2 T cell receptor delta chains came from one sample sequenced in a study of gamma-delta T cells after stem cell transplantation. TCRdb reran clone calling via CATT on the RT-PCR reads. Here the sample spans 9,000 to 13,000 delta-chain clones, 1.3% being singletons. The specimen was gamma-delta T cells. These receptors all stem from a human donor. It is not recorded whose cells these are; they may come from a transplant donor.

This clone appeared a few times. A single base separates this from a much larger clone, so it may be a read error. The rearrangement links TRDV2 to TRDJ1, with 11 bases identical to TRDD3. CDR1 is GEAIGNYY, CDR2 EKD, per germline. The CDR3 is made up of 17 amino acids. The CDR3 region is CACDSVLGDIETDKPIF. The CDR3 nucleotides read TGTGCCTGTGATTCCGTACTGGGGGATATTGAAACCGATAAACCCATCTTT.

This clone was picked up a small number of times. Given a much more abundant clone one base away, this may be a read error. Other nucleotide sequences from this sample produce the same CDR3. The chain links TRDV2 to TRDJ1, with D possibly being TRDD3 (5 bases). Germline assignment: CDR1 GEAIGNYY and CDR2 EKD. The CDR3 has 18 amino acids. CDR3 DNA sequence: TGTGCCTGTGACACCGTCGGGGAGAAGATAGGCCACACCGATAAGCTCATCTTT. Translating gives CACDTVGEKIGHTDKLIF.